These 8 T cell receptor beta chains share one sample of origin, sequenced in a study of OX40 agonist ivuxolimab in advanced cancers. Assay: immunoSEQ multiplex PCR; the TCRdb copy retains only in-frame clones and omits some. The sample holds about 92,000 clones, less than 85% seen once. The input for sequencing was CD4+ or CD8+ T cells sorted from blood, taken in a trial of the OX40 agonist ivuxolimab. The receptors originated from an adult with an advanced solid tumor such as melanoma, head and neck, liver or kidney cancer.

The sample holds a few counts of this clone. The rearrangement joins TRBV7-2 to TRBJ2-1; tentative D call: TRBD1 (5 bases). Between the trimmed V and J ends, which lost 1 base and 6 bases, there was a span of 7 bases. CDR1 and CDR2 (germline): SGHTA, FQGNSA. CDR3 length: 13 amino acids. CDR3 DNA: TGTGCCAGCAGCTTAGTAGGGGTCAATGAGCAGTTCTTC. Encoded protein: CASSLVGVNEQFF.

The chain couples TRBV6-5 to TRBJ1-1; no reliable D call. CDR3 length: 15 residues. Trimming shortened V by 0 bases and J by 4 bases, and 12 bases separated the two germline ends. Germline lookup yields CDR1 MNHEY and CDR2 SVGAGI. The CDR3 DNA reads TGTGCCAGCAGTTACTCGAAAAAGCGGGGCACTGAAGCTTTCTTT. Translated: CASSYSKKRGTEAFF.

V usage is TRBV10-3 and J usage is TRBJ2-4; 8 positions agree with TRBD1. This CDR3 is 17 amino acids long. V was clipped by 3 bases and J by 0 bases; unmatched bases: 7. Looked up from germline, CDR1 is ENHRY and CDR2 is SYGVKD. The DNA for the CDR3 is TGTGCCATCAGTGATTCGGACAGGGCCTTAGCCAAAAACATTCAGTACTTC. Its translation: CAISDSDRALAKNIQYF.

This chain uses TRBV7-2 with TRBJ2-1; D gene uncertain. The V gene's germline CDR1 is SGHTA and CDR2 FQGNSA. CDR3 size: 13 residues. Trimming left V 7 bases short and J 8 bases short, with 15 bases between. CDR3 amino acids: CASTLEIRYEQFF. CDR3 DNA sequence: TGTGCCAGCACCCTCGAGATACGGTATGAGCAGTTCTTC.

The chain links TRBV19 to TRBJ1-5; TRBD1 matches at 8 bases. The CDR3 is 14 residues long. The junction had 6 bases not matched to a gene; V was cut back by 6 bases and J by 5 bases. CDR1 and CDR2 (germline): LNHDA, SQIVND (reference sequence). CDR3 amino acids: CASSTQGAYQPQHF. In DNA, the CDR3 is TGTGCCAGTAGCACTCAGGGGGCCTATCAGCCCCAGCATTTT.

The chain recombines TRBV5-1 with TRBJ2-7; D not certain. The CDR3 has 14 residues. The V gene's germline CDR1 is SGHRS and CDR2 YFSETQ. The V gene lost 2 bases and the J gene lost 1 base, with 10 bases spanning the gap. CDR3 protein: CASSFAPDSYEQYF. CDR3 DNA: TGCGCCAGCAGCTTCGCCCCGGATTCCTACGAGCAGTACTTC.

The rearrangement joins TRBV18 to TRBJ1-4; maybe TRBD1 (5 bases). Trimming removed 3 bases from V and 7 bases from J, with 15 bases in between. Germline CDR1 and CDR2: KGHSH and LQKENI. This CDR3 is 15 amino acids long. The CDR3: CASSPLGAAGEKLFF. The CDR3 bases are TGTGCCAGCTCACCGCTCGGGGCGGCGGGTGAAAAACTGTTTTTT.

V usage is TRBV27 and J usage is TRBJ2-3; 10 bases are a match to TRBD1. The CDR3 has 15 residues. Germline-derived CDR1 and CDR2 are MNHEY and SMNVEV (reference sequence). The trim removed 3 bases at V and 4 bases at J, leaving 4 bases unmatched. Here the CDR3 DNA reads TGTGCCAGCAGTTTCTTAGGACAGGGGGCAGATACGCAGTATTTT. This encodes CASSFLGQGADTQYF.